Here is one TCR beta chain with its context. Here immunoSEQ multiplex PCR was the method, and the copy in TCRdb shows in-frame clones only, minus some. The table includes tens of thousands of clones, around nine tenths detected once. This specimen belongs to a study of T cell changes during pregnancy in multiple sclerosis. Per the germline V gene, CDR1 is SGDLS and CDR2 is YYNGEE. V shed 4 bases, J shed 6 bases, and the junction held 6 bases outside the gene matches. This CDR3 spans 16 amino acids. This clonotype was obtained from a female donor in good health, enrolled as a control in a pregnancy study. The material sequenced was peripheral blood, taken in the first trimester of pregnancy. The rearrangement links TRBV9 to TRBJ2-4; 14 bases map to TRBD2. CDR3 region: CASSSTSGRAGNIQYF. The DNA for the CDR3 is TGTGCCAGCAGCTCGACTAGCGGGAGGGCCGGAAACATTCAGTACTTC.